The text below deals with one TCR beta chain. Its antigen is not identified. The CDR3 is 15 amino acids. The V gene end was trimmed by 4 bases and the J gene end by 3 bases; junction bases not matched to a gene: 7. The V gene's germline CDR1 is KGHSH and CDR2 LQKENI. The data were taken from a study of shared clonotypes between healthy human individuals. This was a deep-level run. Produced via immunoSEQ multiplex PCR; TCRdb's table is partial and in-frame only. The table lists about 340,000 clones, less than 75% of them singletons, with more than 9% in the top ten. Regarding the study as a whole: There were few donors, and this limited the genetic and exposure-history diversity represented. Sampling covered nothing but blood. Tissue TCR repertoires likely differ from those found in blood.

The sequenced sample was memory CD4+ T cells sorted from blood. Indicated subset: CD45RA-negative fraction. The clonotype comes from a man aged 25 to 40 in good health. The chain links TRBV18 to TRBJ2-3, with 7 positions matching TRBD1. DNA for the CDR3: TGTGCCAGCTCACGTTTGCCGGACAGGACAGATACGCAGTATTTT. Translation gives CASSRLPDRTDTQYF.